The T cell receptor (beta chain) under discussion was sequenced for a study of identical twins. Points from the study as a whole: Fewer insertions marked abundant cord blood beta clonotypes; young adult naive trended weakly, memory not at all.

TCRdb redid the calling of the 5' RACE reads with MiXCR, one entry per CDR3 protein. In the table there are about 520,000 distinct CDR3 sequences, approximately 22% of which are singletons. From germline, CDR1 is SEHNR and CDR2 FQNEAQ (reference sequence). The V end was cut by 3 bases, the J end by 8 bases, with 13 bases between. The CDR3 spans 13 residues. Note on this clonotype: Its antigen is still unknown.

These data were also filed under a second study, of T cells expressing NK-cell markers.

The sequenced sample was CD4+ T cells sorted from blood. V usage is TRBV7-9 and J usage is TRBJ1-2; D is uncertain. The sequence derives from a woman aged 18-35 years in good health. The CDR3 protein is CASSFATARGYTF. The CDR3 DNA is TGTGCCAGCAGCTTCGCGACGGCCCGGGGCTACACCTTC.